The source of this T cell receptor beta chain is a study of breast tumors, draining lymph nodes, adjacent tissues. The study's findings and limits: The lymph node origin of tumor T cells was framed as consistent with a hypothesis, not demonstrated. Most tumor T cells seemingly derive from lymph node, then expand in tumor. Tumors had less TCR diversity than lymph nodes, more than nontumor tissue.

This clonotype showed up many times. Its specificity is unknown. TCRdb used MiXCR to reprocess the multiplex PCR reads, holding one entry per CDR3 protein. The profile shows approximately 180,000 distinct CDR3 sequences, around a third of them singletons. Samples came from axillary lymph nodes draining the breast cancer. The V gene lost 1 base and the J gene lost 2 bases, with 11 bases spanning the gap. The germline gives CDR1 SEHNR, CDR2 FQNEAQ (reference sequence). The CDR3 runs to 16 residues. The specimen sequenced was axillary lymph node tissue. The chain links TRBV7-9 to TRBJ1-4; the D gene is possibly TRBD1 (6 bases). This TCR derives from a female donor with breast cancer. Some clones in this sample may be carry-over from other donors' samples. The CDR3 bases are TGTGCCAGCAGCTTAGGAGGGGGGTTCACTAATGAAAAACTGTTTTTT. Encoded protein: CASSLGGGFTNEKLFF.